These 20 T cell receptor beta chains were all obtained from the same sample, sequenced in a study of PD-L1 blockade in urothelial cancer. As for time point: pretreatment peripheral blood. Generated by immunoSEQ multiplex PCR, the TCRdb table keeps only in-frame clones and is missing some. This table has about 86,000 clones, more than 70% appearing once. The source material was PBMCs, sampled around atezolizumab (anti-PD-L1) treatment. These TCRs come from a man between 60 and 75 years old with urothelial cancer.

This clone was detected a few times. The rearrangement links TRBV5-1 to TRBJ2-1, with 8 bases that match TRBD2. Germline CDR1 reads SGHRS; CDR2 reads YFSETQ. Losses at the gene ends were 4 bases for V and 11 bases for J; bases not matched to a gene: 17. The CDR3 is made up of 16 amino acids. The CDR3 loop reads CASSPGGLGDTMKQFF. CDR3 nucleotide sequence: TGCGCCAGCAGCCCGGGGGGACTAGGGGATACAATGAAGCAGTTCTTC.

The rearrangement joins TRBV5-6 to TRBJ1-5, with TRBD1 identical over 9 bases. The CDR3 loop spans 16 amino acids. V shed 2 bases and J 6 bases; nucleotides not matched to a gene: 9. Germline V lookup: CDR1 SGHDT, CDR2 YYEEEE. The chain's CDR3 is CASSLQGARVVQPQHF. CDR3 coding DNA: TGTGCCAGCAGCTTACAGGGGGCGCGTGTCGTTCAGCCCCAGCATTTT.

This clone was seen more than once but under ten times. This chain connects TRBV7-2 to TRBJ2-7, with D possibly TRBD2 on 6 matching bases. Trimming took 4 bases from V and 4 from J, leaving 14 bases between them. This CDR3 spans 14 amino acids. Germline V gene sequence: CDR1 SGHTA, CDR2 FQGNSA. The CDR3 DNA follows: TGTGCCAGCAGCTCGGGACTCGGCTGGTACGAGCAGTACTTC. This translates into CASSSGLGWYEQYF.

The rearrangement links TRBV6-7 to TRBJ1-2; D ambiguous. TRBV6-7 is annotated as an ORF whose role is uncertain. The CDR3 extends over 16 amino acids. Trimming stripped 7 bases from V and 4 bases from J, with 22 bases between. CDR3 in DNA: TGTGCCAGCACAACAACCGGGGTCACGGGCTCCTATGGCTACACCTTC. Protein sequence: CASTTTGVTGSYGYTF.

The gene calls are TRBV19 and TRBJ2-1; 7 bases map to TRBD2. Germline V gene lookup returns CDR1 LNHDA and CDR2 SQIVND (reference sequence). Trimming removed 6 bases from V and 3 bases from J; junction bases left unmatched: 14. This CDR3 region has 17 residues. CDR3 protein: CASSPQAGIDLYNEQFF. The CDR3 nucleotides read TGTGCCAGTAGCCCTCAAGCGGGAATTGATCTCTACAATGAGCAGTTCTTC.

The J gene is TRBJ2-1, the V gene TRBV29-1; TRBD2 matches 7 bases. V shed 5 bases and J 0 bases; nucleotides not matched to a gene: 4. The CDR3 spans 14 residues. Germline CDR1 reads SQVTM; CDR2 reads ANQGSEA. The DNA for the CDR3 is TGCAGCGTTCGCACGGGAGGCTCCTACAATGAGCAGTTCTTC. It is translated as CSVRTGGSYNEQFF.

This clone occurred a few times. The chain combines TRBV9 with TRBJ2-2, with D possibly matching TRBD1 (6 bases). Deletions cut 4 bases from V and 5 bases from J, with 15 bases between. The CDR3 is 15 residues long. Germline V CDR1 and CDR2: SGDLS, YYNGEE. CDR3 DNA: TGTGCCAGCAGCCAAGTCAGGGGTGGTACCGGGGAGCTGTTTTTT. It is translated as CASSQVRGGTGELFF. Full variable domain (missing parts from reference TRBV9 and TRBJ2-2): DSGVTQTPKHLITATGQRVTLRCSPRSGDLSVYWYQQSLDQGLQFLIQYYNGEERAKGNILERFSAQQFPDLHSELNLSSLELGDSALYFCASSQVRGGTGELFFGEGSRLTVL.

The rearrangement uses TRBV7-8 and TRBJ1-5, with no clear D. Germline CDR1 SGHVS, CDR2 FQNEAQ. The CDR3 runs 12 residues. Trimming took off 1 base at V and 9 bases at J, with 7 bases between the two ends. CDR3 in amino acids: CASSLDARPQHF. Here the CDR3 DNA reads TGTGCCAGCAGCTTAGATGCCAGGCCCCAGCATTTT. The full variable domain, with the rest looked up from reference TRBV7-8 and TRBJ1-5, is GAGVSQSPRYKVAKRGQDVALRCDPISGHVSLFWYQQALGQGPEFLTYFQNEAQLDKSGLPSDRFFAERPEGSVSTLKIQRTQQEDSAVYLCASSLDARPQHFGDGTRLSIL.

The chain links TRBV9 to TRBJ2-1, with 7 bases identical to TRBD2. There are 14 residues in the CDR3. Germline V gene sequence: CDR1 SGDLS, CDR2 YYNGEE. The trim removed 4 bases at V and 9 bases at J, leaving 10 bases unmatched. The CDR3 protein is CASSPDLGGSEQFF. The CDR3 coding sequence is TGTGCCAGCAGCCCTGACTTGGGGGGGAGTGAGCAGTTCTTC.

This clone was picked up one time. In DNA, the CDR3 is TGTGCCAGCAGTTTCTCGGGCAGGGGTGCCAATCAGCCCCAGCATTTT. This sequence encodes CASSFSGRGANQPQHF. The V call is TRBV28, the J call TRBJ1-5; tentatively, D is TRBD1 (6 bases). The germline gives CDR1 MDHEN, CDR2 SYDVKM. CDR3 size: 16 residues. The V end was cut by 3 bases, the J end by 3 bases, with 15 bases between.

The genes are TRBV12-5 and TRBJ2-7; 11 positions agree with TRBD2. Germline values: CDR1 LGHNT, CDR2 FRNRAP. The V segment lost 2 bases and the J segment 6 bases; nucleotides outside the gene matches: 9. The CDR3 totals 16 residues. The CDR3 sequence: CASGLIAGGPAGEQYF. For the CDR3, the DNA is TGTGCTAGTGGTTTGATAGCGGGGGGGCCGGCGGGCGAGCAGTACTTC.

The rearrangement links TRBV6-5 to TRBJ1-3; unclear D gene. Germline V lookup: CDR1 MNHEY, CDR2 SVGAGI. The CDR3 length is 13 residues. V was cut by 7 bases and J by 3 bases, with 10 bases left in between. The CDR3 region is CASKRRHGNTIYF. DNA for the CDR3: TGTGCCAGCAAAAGGCGGCATGGAAACACCATATATTTT.

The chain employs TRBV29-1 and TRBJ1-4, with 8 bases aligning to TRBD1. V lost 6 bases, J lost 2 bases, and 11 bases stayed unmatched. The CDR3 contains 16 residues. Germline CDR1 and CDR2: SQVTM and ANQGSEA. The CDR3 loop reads CSVGGTRTGTNEKLFF. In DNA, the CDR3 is TGCAGCGTGGGGGGGACCCGGACAGGGACTAATGAAAAACTGTTTTTT.

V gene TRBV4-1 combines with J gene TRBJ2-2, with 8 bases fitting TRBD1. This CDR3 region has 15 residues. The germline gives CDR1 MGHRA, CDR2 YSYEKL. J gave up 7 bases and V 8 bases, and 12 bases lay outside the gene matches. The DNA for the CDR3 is TGCGCCAGCTGCACAGGGGGGAATCACTACGGGGAGCTGTTTTTT. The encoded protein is CASCTGGNHYGELFF.

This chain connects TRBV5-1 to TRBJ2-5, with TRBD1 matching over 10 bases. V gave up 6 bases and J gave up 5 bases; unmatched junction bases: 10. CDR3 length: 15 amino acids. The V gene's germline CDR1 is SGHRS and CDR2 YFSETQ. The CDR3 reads CASNRGQGGQETQYF. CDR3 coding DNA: TGCGCCAGCAACAGAGGACAGGGGGGTCAGGAGACCCAGTACTTC.

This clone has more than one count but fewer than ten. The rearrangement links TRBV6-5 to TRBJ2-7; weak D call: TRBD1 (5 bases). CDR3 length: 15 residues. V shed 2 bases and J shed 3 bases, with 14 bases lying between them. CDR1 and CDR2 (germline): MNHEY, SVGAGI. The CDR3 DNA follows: TGTGCCAGCAGTTACAGGCAGGGAAATGGCTACGAGCAGTACTTC. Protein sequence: CASSYRQGNGYEQYF.

CDR3 bases: TGTGCCTGGAGTGTTAGCGGGGGTCGGAAAGAGCAGTACTTC. This translates into CAWSVSGGRKEQYF. The rearrangement uses TRBV30 and TRBJ2-7; TRBD2 aligns across 9 bases. Trimming at V came to 0 bases and at J to 7 bases, leaving 7 bases not matched to a gene. CDR1 and CDR2 (germline): GTSNPN, SVGIG (reference sequence). The CDR3 sequence is 14 residues long. The complete variable domain, with remaining parts taken from reference TRBV30 and TRBJ2-7, reads SQTIHQWPATLVQPVGSPLSLECTVEGTSNPNLYWYRQAAGRGLQLLFYSVGIGQISSEVPQNLSASRPQDRQFILSSKKLLLSDSGFYLCAWSVSGGRKEQYFGPGTRLTVT.

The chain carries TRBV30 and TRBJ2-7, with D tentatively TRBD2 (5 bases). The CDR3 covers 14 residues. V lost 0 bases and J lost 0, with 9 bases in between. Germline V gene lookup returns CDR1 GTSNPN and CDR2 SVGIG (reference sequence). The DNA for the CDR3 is TGTGCCTGGAGTGTAGGGCGGGCCTCCTACGAGCAGTACTTC. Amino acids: CAWSVGRASYEQYF.

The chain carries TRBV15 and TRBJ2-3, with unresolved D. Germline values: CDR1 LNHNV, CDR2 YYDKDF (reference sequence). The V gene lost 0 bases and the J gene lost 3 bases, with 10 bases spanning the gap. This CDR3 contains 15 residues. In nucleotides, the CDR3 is TGTGCCACCAGCAGAGAACGAACAGCAACAGATACGCAGTATTTT. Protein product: CATSRERTATDTQYF. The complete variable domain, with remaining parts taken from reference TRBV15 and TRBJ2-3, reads DAMVIQNPRYQVTQFGKPVTLSCSQTLNHNVMYWYQQKSSQAPKLLFHYYDKDFNNEADTPDNFQSRRPNTSFCFLDIRSPGLGDTAMYLCATSRERTATDTQYFGPGTRLTVL.

DNA for the CDR3: TGTGCCTGGGGGGCATACGGGCGCCCCGGTAGGGAGCAGTACTTC. Translating gives CAWGAYGRPGREQYF. This chain links TRBV30 with TRBJ2-7, with D perhaps matching TRBD1 (5 bases). V shed 5 bases and J shed 7 bases, with 24 bases lying between them. This CDR3 has 15 residues. The germline V gene encodes CDR1 GTSNPN and CDR2 SVGIG (reference sequence).